These 23 T cell receptor beta chains were sequenced from one sample in a study of blood T cell repertoires in COVID-19. Profiling relied on immunoSEQ multiplex PCR, and the TCRdb table lists in-frame clones only, not all of them. The table includes about 180,000 clones, over 70% detected once. Sequencing was performed on PBMCs or T cells enriched from blood (not recorded which). Receptors were obtained from a woman aged 40 to 55 with acute COVID-19.

The chain links TRBV14 to TRBJ1-3; a possible D gene is TRBD1 (6 bases). CDR1 is SGHDN, CDR2 FVKESK, per germline. Trimming stripped 4 bases from V and 0 bases from J, with 16 bases between. CDR3 length: 17 amino acids. The CDR3 loop is CASSPWGGPSSGNTIYF. As DNA, the CDR3 is TGTGCCAGCAGCCCCTGGGGGGGGCCATCCTCTGGAAACACCATATATTTT. The whole variable domain, filled in from reference TRBV14 and TRBJ1-3, reads EAGVTQFPSHSVIEKGQTVTLRCDPISGHDNLYWYRRVMGKEIKFLLHFVKESKQDESGMPNNRFLAERTGGTYSTLKVQPAELEDSGVYFCASSPWGGPSSGNTIYFGEGSWLTVV.

The chain uses TRBV5-1 and TRBJ2-3; 13 nucleotides match TRBD2. The trim removed 2 bases at V and 2 bases at J, leaving 5 bases unmatched. CDR1 is SGHRS, CDR2 YFSETQ, per germline. The CDR3 length is 17 residues. The CDR3 loop is CASSLAGLAGATDTQYF. The CDR3 DNA sequence: TGCGCCAGCAGCTTAGCAGGACTAGCGGGAGCCACAGATACGCAGTATTTT.

The chain links TRBV4-1 to TRBJ2-2; tentative D call: TRBD2 (7 bases). Trimming cost V 1 base and J 8 bases, with 20 bases left between them. Germline CDR1 is MGHRA and CDR2 is YSYEKL. The CDR3 runs to 17 residues. CDR3 DNA: TGCGCCAGCAGCCAAGGCCGCAAGGGAGGGGGTAAAGGGGAGCTGTTTTTT. Residues: CASSQGRKGGGKGELFF.

CDR3: CASSPYLDRAEQYF. Here the CDR3 DNA reads TGTGCCAGCAGTCCCTACCTCGACAGGGCCGAGCAGTACTTC. The V gene is TRBV27, the J gene TRBJ2-7, with TRBD1 matching 7 bases. Unmatched junction bases numbered 10, after V lost 5 bases and J lost 6 bases. Per the germline V gene, CDR1 is MNHEY and CDR2 is SMNVEV (reference sequence). The CDR3 length is 14 residues.

The sample holds one count of this clone. V and J are TRBV2 and TRBJ2-1; the D gene is possibly TRBD2 (5 bases). The CDR3 totals 13 residues. The germline V and J ends were trimmed by 3 bases and 6 bases, with 9 bases remaining between them. The germline CDR1 and CDR2 sequences are SNHLY and FYNNEI. The CDR3 DNA reads as TGTGCCAGCAGTGAGCGGAGCGGCAATGAGCAGTTCTTC. Translation gives CASSERSGNEQFF.

This clone showed up just once. The rearrangement joins TRBV5-1 to TRBJ2-3, with D possibly TRBD2 on 6 matching bases. The CDR3 spans 17 residues. Trimming removed 3 bases from V and 6 bases from J, with 23 bases in between. The germline gives CDR1 SGHRS, CDR2 YFSETQ. CDR3 amino acids: CASSWTGTGGLMDTQYF. Here the CDR3 DNA reads TGCGCCAGCAGCTGGACCGGGACTGGAGGACTTATGGATACGCAGTATTTT.

V gene TRBV5-6 combines with J gene TRBJ1-2; a weak D match, TRBD1 (5 bases). Germline loops: CDR1 SGHDT, CDR2 YYEEEE. V was pared by 0 bases and J by 7 bases, with 10 bases between. The CDR3 sequence is 13 residues long. CDR3: CASSLGLGGGYTF. The CDR3 region has the DNA TGTGCCAGCAGCTTGGGGCTCGGGGGTGGCTACACCTTC.

This clone has just one count. The chain carries TRBV18 and TRBJ2-1; 7 nucleotides align to TRBD1. From germline, CDR1 is KGHSH and CDR2 LQKENI. The CDR3 consists of 16 residues. J gave up 2 bases and V 3 bases, and 7 bases lay outside the gene matches. The CDR3: CASSPATGITYNEQFF. The CDR3 DNA follows: TGTGCCAGCTCACCCGCGACAGGGATAACCTACAATGAGCAGTTCTTC.

The chain combines TRBV5-1 with TRBJ2-1; TRBD2 agrees at 10 bases. The trim removed 4 bases at V and 9 bases at J, leaving 10 bases unmatched. The CDR3 runs to 15 residues. CDR1 is SGHRS, CDR2 YFSETQ, per germline. CDR3 sequence (DNA): TGCGCCAGCAGCGAAACTAGCGGGGTCGGTGGTGAGCAGTTCTTC. This encodes CASSETSGVGGEQFF.

The chain uses TRBV4-2 and TRBJ2-1; 10 nucleotides match TRBD2. With V trimmed by 5 bases and J by 2 bases, 9 bases remained unmatched. CDR3 length equals 17 residues. The germline V gene encodes CDR1 LGHNA and CDR2 YNFKEQ. CDR3 coding DNA: TGTGCCAGCAGCTCCGATCCGGGACTAGCGACCTACAATGAGCAGTTCTTC. Amino acid sequence: CASSSDPGLATYNEQFF.

This clone was found once. The chain carries TRBV5-1 and TRBJ2-2, with D possibly being TRBD2 (6 bases). V was pared by 4 bases and J by 2 bases, with 15 bases between. Germline CDR1 SGHRS, CDR2 YFSETQ. The CDR3 runs to 16 residues. The CDR3 protein is CASSPTDYTNTGELFF. The CDR3 DNA follows: TGCGCCAGCAGCCCAACGGACTATACTAACACCGGGGAGCTGTTTTTT.

The rearrangement uses TRBV7-2 and TRBJ1-1, with D possibly being TRBD1 (6 bases). Germline lookup yields CDR1 SGHTA and CDR2 FQGNSA. The CDR3 is made up of 16 amino acids. V lost 3 bases, J lost 3 bases, and 17 bases lay in between. The CDR3 nucleotides are TGTGCCAGCAGCTTGAGAGGGGGACACCTCTACACTGAAGCTTTCTTT. Its protein product is CASSLRGGHLYTEAFF. Complete variable domain (other parts from reference TRBV7-2 and TRBJ1-1): GAGVSQSPSNKVTEKGKDVELRCDPISGHTALYWYRQSLGQGLEFLIYFQGNSAPDKSGLPSDRFSAERTGGSVSTLTIQRTQQEDSAVYLCASSLRGGHLYTEAFFGQGTRLTVV.

This chain uses TRBV11-3 with TRBJ2-5; D is perhaps TRBD1 (6 bases). The CDR3 consists of 16 residues. Germline V lookup: CDR1 SGHNT, CDR2 YENEEA. Trimming stripped 0 bases from V and 1 base from J, with 12 bases between. The chain's CDR3 is CASSLDHRARQETQYF. CDR3 bases: TGTGCCAGCAGCTTAGATCACAGGGCCCGCCAAGAGACCCAGTACTTC.

V and J are TRBV19 and TRBJ1-1, with TRBD1 matching over 7 bases. V trimming: 5 bases; J trimming: 5 bases; junction bases outside the gene matches: 8. This CDR3 is built from 14 residues. Per the germline V gene, CDR1 is LNHDA and CDR2 is SQIVND (reference sequence). In DNA form, the CDR3 reads TGTGCCAGTAGTTTCCCTACACAGGGGACTGAAGCTTTCTTT. Its protein is CASSFPTQGTEAFF.

This clone came up many times. The chain couples TRBV6-5 to TRBJ2-7, with 7 bases identical to TRBD1. This CDR3 is 15 amino acids long. The germline CDR1 and CDR2 sequences are MNHEY and SVGAGI. Unmatched junction bases numbered 6, after V lost 2 bases and J lost 2 bases. CDR3 amino acids: CASSYRGQGTYEQYF. CDR3 in DNA: TGTGCCAGCAGTTACAGGGGGCAAGGGACCTACGAGCAGTACTTC.

The J gene is TRBJ2-5, the V gene TRBV7-2, with 10 nucleotides matching TRBD2. Per germline, CDR1 SGHTA and CDR2 FQGNSA. CDR3 length: 16 amino acids. Unmatched junction bases numbered 4, after V lost 2 bases and J lost 1 base. CDR3 bases: TGTGCCAGCAGCTTAAGGCTAGCGGGAGCCCAAGAGACCCAGTACTTC. It yields the protein CASSLRLAGAQETQYF.

The gene calls are TRBV19 and TRBJ2-7, with D possibly TRBD2 on 5 matching bases. Germline loops: CDR1 LNHDA, CDR2 SQIVND (reference sequence). The CDR3 runs 15 residues. Trimming left V 5 bases short and J 6 bases short, with 20 bases between. Here the CDR3 reads CASSPVGVNGGEQYF. CDR3 nucleotide sequence: TGTGCCAGTAGTCCTGTCGGGGTTAACGGTGGCGAGCAGTACTTC.

The rearrangement uses TRBV3-1 (or the pseudogene TRBV3-2) and TRBJ2-1, with 11 bases that match TRBD2. Per the germline V gene, CDR1 is LGHDT and CDR2 is YNNKEL (reference sequence). The CDR3 extends over 20 amino acids. The ends lost 6 bases at V and 6 bases at J; junction bases unmatched: 22. CDR3 coding DNA: TGTGCCAGCAGTCCACACATCGGAGTTAGCGGGAGGGCGTCACGCAATGAGCAGTTCTTC. Amino acids: CASSPHIGVSGRASRNEQFF.

This chain uses TRBV6-5 with TRBJ2-7; the match to TRBD2 covers 13 bases. Trimming at V came to 6 bases and at J to 3 bases, leaving 5 bases not matched to a gene. Germline lookup yields CDR1 MNHEY and CDR2 SVGAGI. This CDR3 comprises 15 residues. CDR3 in amino acids: CASRTGTSGVYEQYF. The DNA for the CDR3 is TGTGCCAGCAGGACCGGGACTAGCGGGGTCTACGAGCAGTACTTC.

The V and J genes are TRBV6-5 and TRBJ2-5, with a weak D call TRBD2 (5 bases). The V end lost 4 bases, the J end lost 9 bases, and 18 bases lay between the germline ends. Per the germline V gene, CDR1 is MNHEY and CDR2 is SVGAGI. The CDR3 length is 14 residues. The DNA of the CDR3 is TGTGCCAGCAGTTTGAGCTTGCCGGAGGATGCCCAGTACTTC. It translates to CASSLSLPEDAQYF.

V and J are TRBV30 and TRBJ1-1; perhaps TRBD1 as D (5 bases). This CDR3 region has 13 residues. With 1 base removed from V and 6 bases from J, the gap between germline ends came to 12 bases. Germline V gives CDR1 GTSNPN, CDR2 SVGIG (reference sequence). Written as DNA, the CDR3 is TGTGCCTGGAGTGAGGGGATAAACGCTGAAGCTTTCTTT. This codes for CAWSEGINAEAFF.

J is TRBJ2-3 and V is TRBV12-5, with 10 bases lining up with TRBD2. Germline-derived CDR1 and CDR2 are LGHNT and FRNRAP. The CDR3 consists of 18 residues. After removal of 2 bases from V and 1 base from J, the junction contained 9 bases not matched to a gene. This CDR3 is CASGLRLAGEARTDTQYF. The CDR3 DNA follows: TGTGCTAGTGGTTTGCGGCTAGCGGGAGAAGCTCGCACAGATACGCAGTATTTT.

V usage is TRBV15 and J usage is TRBJ2-3; no clear D gene. Trimming removed 2 bases from V and 5 bases from J, with 17 bases in between. In germline, CDR1 is LNHNV, CDR2 YYDKDF (reference sequence). CDR3 length: 16 amino acids. The CDR3 region has the DNA TGTGCCACCAGCAGACGTTCGACTGGGTTTGGAGATACGCAGTATTTT. Translating it yields CATSRRSTGFGDTQYF.